This is a list of T cell receptor beta chains from one sample in a study of T cell repertoires in cytomegalovirus infection. TCRdb passed the reads through MiXCR, listing each CDR3 protein once. The sample carries some 940,000 distinct CDR3 sequences, around 29% recorded once. Their recognized antigens are unknown. The specimen comprised cultured CD8+ T cells from PBMCs, sampled from culture after CMV antigen stimulation. Receptors were obtained from a human donor in good health (CMV status not recorded). Some clones in this sample may be carry-over from other donors' samples. Each CDR3 is given with its conserved first and last residue. D genes are given only for firm matches. A clone size is listed for some rows: how often the clone was seen (once, few, many), or a class if it is expanded.

CDR3: CASSLSPPYGYTF
DNA: TGTGCCAGCAGTTTATCTCCCCCCTATGGCTACACCTTC
V: TRBV27
J: TRBJ1-2
size: NA
D: NA

CDR3: CANTPTGISNQPQHF
DNA: TGCGCCAACACCCCGACAGGGATAAGCAATCAGCCCCAGCATTTT
V: TRBV5-1
J: TRBJ1-5
size: NA
D: TRBD1

CDR3: CASSLRGGRVAYGYTF
DNA: TGTGCCAGCAGTTTACGGGGGGGGAGGGTCGCCTATGGCTACACCTTC
V: TRBV27
J: TRBJ1-2
size: few
D: NA

CDR3: CASRGVAYEQYF
DNA: TGTGCCAGCAGGGGGGTCGCCTACGAGCAGTACTTC
V: TRBV2
J: TRBJ2-7
size: NA
D: NA

CDR3: CASSLPVGGAGNIQYF
DNA: TGTGCCAGCAGCTTACCCGTTGGGGGGGCGGGAAACATTCAGTACTTC
V: TRBV7-8
J: TRBJ2-4
size: many
D: NA

CDR3: CASSVETSTDTQYF
DNA: TGTGCCAGCAGCGTAGAAACTAGCACAGATACGCAGTATTTT
V: TRBV9
J: TRBJ2-3
size: NA
D: NA

CDR3: CASRSAGSKGWETQYF
DNA: TGTGCCAGCCGGTCTGCAGGCTCCAAAGGGTGGGAGACCCAGTACTTC
V: TRBV7-9
J: TRBJ2-5
size: NA
D: NA

CDR3: CASSPGGGSYTEAFF
DNA: TGTGCCAGCAGCCCCGGGGGGGGCTCGTACACTGAAGCTTTCTTT
V: TRBV7-9
J: TRBJ1-1
size: NA
D: NA

CDR3: CSAPDRAKYEAFF
DNA: TGCAGTGCTCCCGACAGGGCGAAGTATGAAGCTTTCTTT
V: TRBV20-1
J: TRBJ1-1
size: few
D: TRBD1

CDR3: CSARTPWDGQNSPLHF
DNA: TGCAGTGCTAGAACGCCCTGGGACGGCCAGAATTCACCCCTCCACTTT
V: TRBV20-1
J: TRBJ1-6
size: NA
D: NA

CDR3: CASSTEGIDNYGYTF
DNA: TGTGCCAGCAGCACGGAGGGCATCGATAACTATGGCTACACCTTC
V: TRBV7-8
J: TRBJ1-2
size: NA
D: NA

CDR3: CASSVVSGEETQYF
DNA: TGTGCCAGCAGCGTAGTCTCAGGAGAAGAGACCCAGTACTTC
V: TRBV9
J: TRBJ2-5
size: NA
D: NA

CDR3: CASSDRNSPSSYNEQFF
DNA: TGTGCCAGCAGCGACAGAAATTCTCCCAGCTCCTACAATGAGCAGTTCTTC
V: TRBV7-6
J: TRBJ2-1
size: few
D: NA

CDR3: CASSHDREGNEQFF
DNA: TGTGCCAGCTCACACGACAGGGAGGGCAATGAGCAGTTCTTC
V: TRBV18
J: TRBJ2-1
size: NA
D: NA

CDR3: CVSSLAGGTGELFF
DNA: TGTGTCAGTAGTTTAGCGGGTGGCACCGGGGAGCTGTTTTTT
V: TRBV19
J: TRBJ2-2
size: NA
D: TRBD2

CDR3: CASSLDEGGITEAFF
DNA: TGTGCCAGCAGCTTAGACGAGGGCGGGATCACTGAAGCTTTCTTT
V: TRBV7-9
J: TRBJ1-1
size: few
D: NA

CDR3: CASSVAGTF
DNA: TGTGCCAGCAGCGTAGCTGGCACCTTC
V: TRBV9
J: TRBJ1-2
size: NA
D: NA

CDR3: CANRWAGRKETQYF
DNA: TGTGCCAACAGATGGGCAGGGAGGAAAGAGACCCAGTACTTC
V: TRBV6-1
J: TRBJ2-5
size: NA
D: NA

CDR3: CASSLDGGSGTDTQYF
DNA: TGTGCCAGCAGCTTGGATGGCGGGTCTGGCACAGATACGCAGTATTTT
V: TRBV5-4
J: TRBJ2-3
size: few
D: NA

CDR3: CASSSYGSMNTEAFF
DNA: TGTGCCAGCAGCTCCTATGGGTCCATGAACACTGAAGCTTTCTTT
V: TRBV7-8
J: TRBJ1-1
size: NA
D: NA

CDR3: CASSSRRDFNEKLFF
DNA: TGTGCCAGCAGCTCAAGACGGGACTTTAATGAAAAACTGTTTTTT
V: TRBV7-8
J: TRBJ1-4
size: few
D: NA

CDR3: CASSLTTANTEAFF
DNA: TGTGCCAGCAGCTTGACGACTGCTAACACTGAAGCTTTCTTT
V: TRBV5-5
J: TRBJ1-1
size: many
D: NA

CDR3: CATRIAGGWNEQFF
DNA: TGTGCCACCAGGATAGCGGGGGGTTGGAATGAGCAGTTCTTC
V: TRBV15
J: TRBJ2-1
size: NA
D: TRBD2

CDR3: CASSLASSRLFF
DNA: TGTGCCAGCAGCTTAGCGTCCAGTAGACTGTTTTTT
V: TRBV7-8
J: TRBJ1-4
size: NA
D: NA

CDR3: CASSSLRQKSTDTQYF
DNA: TGTGCCAGCAGCTCTCTCCGACAGAAGAGCACAGATACGCAGTATTTT
V: TRBV6-2/TRBV6-3
J: TRBJ2-3
size: NA
D: NA

CDR3: CASSAIGTGGGQTQYF
DNA: TGTGCCAGCAGCGCTATCGGGACGGGAGGAGGCCAGACCCAGTACTTC
V: TRBV9
J: TRBJ2-5
size: NA
D: TRBD2

CDR3: CASSLWDPESGTDTQYF
DNA: TGTGCCAGCAGCTTATGGGACCCCGAAAGCGGCACAGATACGCAGTATTTT
V: TRBV7-9
J: TRBJ2-3
size: many
D: NA

CDR3: CASSRGFMNTEAFF
DNA: TGTGCCAGCAGCCGAGGGTTTATGAACACTGAAGCTTTCTTT
V: TRBV5-8
J: TRBJ1-1
size: few
D: NA

CDR3: CASSFVGGGVDSNQPQHF
DNA: TGTGCCAGCAGCTTTGTCGGCGGGGGGGTGGATAGCAATCAGCCCCAGCATTTT
V: TRBV7-9
J: TRBJ1-5
size: NA
D: NA

CDR3: CASSYSQGSEAFF
DNA: TGTGCCAGCAGTTACTCACAGGGTTCTGAAGCTTTCTTT
V: TRBV6-5
J: TRBJ1-1
size: few
D: NA

CDR3: CATSRGRIGSNTEAFF
DNA: TGTGCCACCAGCAGAGGTCGGATAGGATCGAACACTGAAGCTTTCTTT
V: TRBV15
J: TRBJ1-1
size: few
D: NA

CDR3: CATRSDSTEAFF
DNA: TGTGCCACCAGGTCCGATTCCACTGAAGCTTTCTTT
V: TRBV24-1
J: TRBJ1-1
size: NA
D: NA

CDR3: CASSQEGKGVQKEVNTEAFF
DNA: TGTGCCAGCAGCCAAGAAGGGAAAGGGGTACAGAAAGAGGTCAACACTGAAGCTTTCTTT
V: TRBV4-2
J: TRBJ1-1
size: few
D: NA

CDR3: CTSSPRREQYF
DNA: TGTACCAGCAGCCCCCGACGTGAGCAGTACTTC
V: TRBV7-6
J: TRBJ2-7
size: NA
D: NA

CDR3: CASSQRLAGKYNEQFF
DNA: TGTGCCAGCAGTCAAAGACTAGCGGGGAAATACAATGAGCAGTTCTTC
V: TRBV12-3/TRBV12-4
J: TRBJ2-1
size: few
D: TRBD2

CDR3: CASRAQGQDSSGNTIYF
DNA: TGTGCCAGTCGTGCGCAGGGACAGGATTCCTCTGGAAACACCATATATTTT
V: TRBV2
J: TRBJ1-3
size: NA
D: TRBD1

CDR3: CASSPTRQGNTEAFF
DNA: TGTGCCAGCAGTCCAACGCGACAGGGAAACACTGAAGCTTTCTTT
V: TRBV7-8
J: TRBJ1-1
size: many
D: TRBD1

CDR3: CASASGLSTDTQYF
DNA: TGTGCCAGCGCTAGCGGGTTAAGCACAGATACGCAGTATTTT
V: TRBV6-5
J: TRBJ2-3
size: few
D: TRBD2

CDR3: CASKAPSTDTQYF
DNA: TGTGCCAGCAAAGCCCCATCGACAGATACGCAGTATTTT
V: TRBV12-3/TRBV12-4
J: TRBJ2-3
size: few
D: NA

CDR3: CAISEFFGETGNTIYF
DNA: TGTGCCATCAGTGAGTTTTTCGGCGAAACTGGAAACACCATATATTTT
V: TRBV10-3
J: TRBJ1-3
size: few
D: NA

CDR3: CASSNRATEAFF
DNA: TGTGCCAGCAGCAACCGGGCCACTGAAGCTTTCTTT
V: TRBV2
J: TRBJ1-1
size: NA
D: NA

CDR3: CASRSTGGWSDTQYF
DNA: TGTGCCAGCAGATCCACAGGGGGTTGGTCAGATACGCAGTATTTT
V: TRBV2
J: TRBJ2-3
size: few
D: TRBD1

CDR3: CASSPPGGSAYNEQFF
DNA: TGTGCCAGCTCACCACCCGGGGGGTCGGCCTACAATGAGCAGTTCTTC
V: TRBV18
J: TRBJ2-1
size: NA
D: TRBD2

CDR3: CASSSTGISTDTQYF
DNA: TGTGCCAGCAGTTCTACAGGGATCAGCACAGATACGCAGTATTTT
V: TRBV27
J: TRBJ2-3
size: few
D: NA

CDR3: CASSPRQGSRNSPLHF
DNA: TGCGCCAGCAGCCCTAGACAGGGGAGCAGGAATTCACCCCTCCACTTT
V: TRBV4-3
J: TRBJ1-6
size: NA
D: TRBD1

CDR3: CASSVDRAIYGYTF
DNA: TGTGCCAGCAGTGTAGACAGGGCGATCTATGGCTACACCTTC
V: TRBV6-1
J: TRBJ1-2
size: few
D: TRBD1

CDR3: CASGKGVGQPQHF
DNA: TGTGCCAGCGGAAAGGGGGTAGGACAGCCCCAGCATTTT
V: TRBV27
J: TRBJ1-5
size: NA
D: NA

CDR3: CASSGRGVYNEQFF
DNA: TGTGCCAGCAGTGGACGGGGGGTCTACAATGAGCAGTTCTTC
V: TRBV6-8
J: TRBJ2-1
size: few
D: TRBD2

CDR3: CASSERIGGNTEAFF
DNA: TGTGCCAGCAGTGAACGGATTGGAGGAAACACTGAAGCTTTCTTT
V: TRBV2
J: TRBJ1-1
size: NA
D: NA

CDR3: CASSSRMTRSNQPQHF
DNA: TGCGCCAGCAGCTCCCGGATGACACGCAGCAATCAGCCCCAGCATTTT
V: TRBV4-1
J: TRBJ1-5
size: few
D: NA

CDR3: CASSSLGGGDSYEQYF
DNA: TGTGCCAGCAGCTCCCTAGGTGGGGGGGACTCCTACGAGCAGTACTTC
V: TRBV11-2
J: TRBJ2-7
size: NA
D: TRBD2

CDR3: CASSPTAGGRSYNEQFF
DNA: TGTGCCAGCAGCCCTACGGCGGGGGGGCGATCCTACAATGAGCAGTTCTTC
V: TRBV7-9
J: TRBJ2-1
size: many
D: TRBD2

CDR3: CASRGPQQGLDTEAFF
DNA: TGTGCCAGCAGGGGTCCACAACAGGGACTCGACACTGAAGCTTTCTTT
V: TRBV12-3/TRBV12-4
J: TRBJ1-1
size: NA
D: NA

CDR3: CASREGQDHYGYTF
DNA: TGTGCCAGCAGGGAGGGACAGGATCACTATGGCTACACCTTC
V: TRBV7-9
J: TRBJ1-2
size: NA
D: TRBD1